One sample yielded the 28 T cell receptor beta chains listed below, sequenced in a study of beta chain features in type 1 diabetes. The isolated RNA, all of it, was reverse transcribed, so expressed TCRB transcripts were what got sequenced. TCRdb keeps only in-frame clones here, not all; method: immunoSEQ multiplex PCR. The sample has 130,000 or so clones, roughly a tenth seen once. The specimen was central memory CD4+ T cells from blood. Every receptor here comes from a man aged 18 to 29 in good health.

The CDR3 loop is CASSYFGGDTGELFF. The CDR3 DNA reads TGTGCCAGCAGTTACTTCGGGGGAGACACCGGGGAGCTGTTTTTT. This sequence joins TRBV6-6 and TRBJ2-2, with a weak D call TRBD2 (6 bases). Germline V gives CDR1 MNHNY, CDR2 SVGAGI (reference sequence). The CDR3 contains 15 residues. V was clipped by 1 base and J by 3 bases, with 9 bases between them.

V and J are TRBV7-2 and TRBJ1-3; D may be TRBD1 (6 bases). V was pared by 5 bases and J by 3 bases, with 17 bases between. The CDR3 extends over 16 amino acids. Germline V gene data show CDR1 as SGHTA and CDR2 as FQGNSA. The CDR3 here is CASSPHQGSGGNTIYF. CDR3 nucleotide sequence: TGTGCCAGCAGCCCACACCAGGGGTCGGGTGGAAACACCATATATTTT.

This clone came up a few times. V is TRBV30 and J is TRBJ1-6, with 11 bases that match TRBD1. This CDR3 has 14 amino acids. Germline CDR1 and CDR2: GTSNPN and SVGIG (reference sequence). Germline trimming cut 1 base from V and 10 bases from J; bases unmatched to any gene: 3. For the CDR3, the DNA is TGTGCCTGGAGTGACGGGACAGGGGGATCACCCCTCCACTTT. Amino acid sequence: CAWSDGTGGSPLHF. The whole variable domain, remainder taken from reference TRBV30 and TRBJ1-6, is SQTIHQWPATLVQPVGSPLSLECTVEGTSNPNLYWYRQAAGRGLQLLFYSVGIGQISSEVPQNLSASRPQDRQFILSSKKLLLSDSGFYLCAWSDGTGGSPLHFGNGTRLTVT.

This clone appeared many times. The CDR3 coding sequence is TGCGCCAGCAGCCTCGGGACAGGGAAAAGGGATGGCTACACCTTC. Translation: CASSLGTGKRDGYTF. V and J are TRBV4-3 and TRBJ1-2; 9 nucleotides line up with TRBD1. The CDR3 has 15 residues. Germline V gene data show CDR1 as LGHNA and CDR2 as YSLEER. V was clipped by 4 bases and J by 6 bases; unmatched bases: 9.

The CDR3 DNA follows: TGTGGAGCAGGGCCGAACACCGGGGAGCTGTTTTTT. Residues: CGAGPNTGELFF. The chain has TRBV6-5 and TRBJ2-2; possible D gene TRBD1, 5 bases. The CDR3 is 12 residues long. The germline CDR1 and CDR2 sequences are MNHEY and SVGAGI.

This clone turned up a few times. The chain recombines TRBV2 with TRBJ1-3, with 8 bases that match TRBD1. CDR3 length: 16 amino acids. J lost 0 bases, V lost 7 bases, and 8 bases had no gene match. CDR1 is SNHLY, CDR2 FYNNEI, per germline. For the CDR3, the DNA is TGTGCCAGCAACTCTGGACAGGGCATCTCTGGAAACACCATATATTTT. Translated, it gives CASNSGQGISGNTIYF.

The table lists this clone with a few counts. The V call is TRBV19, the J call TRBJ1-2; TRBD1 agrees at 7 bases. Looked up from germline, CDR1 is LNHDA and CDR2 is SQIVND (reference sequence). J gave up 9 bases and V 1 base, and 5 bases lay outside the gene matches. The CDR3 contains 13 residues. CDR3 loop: CASSIALDRSYTF. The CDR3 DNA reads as TGTGCCAGTAGTATAGCCCTGGACAGGAGCTACACCTTC.

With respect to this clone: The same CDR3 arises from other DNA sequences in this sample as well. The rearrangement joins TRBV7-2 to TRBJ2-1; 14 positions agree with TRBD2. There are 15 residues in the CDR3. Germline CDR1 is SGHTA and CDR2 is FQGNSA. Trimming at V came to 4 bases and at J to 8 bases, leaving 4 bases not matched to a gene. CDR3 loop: CASSSGLAGGHEQFF. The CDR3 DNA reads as TGTGCCAGCAGCTCCGGACTAGCGGGGGGCCATGAGCAGTTCTTC.

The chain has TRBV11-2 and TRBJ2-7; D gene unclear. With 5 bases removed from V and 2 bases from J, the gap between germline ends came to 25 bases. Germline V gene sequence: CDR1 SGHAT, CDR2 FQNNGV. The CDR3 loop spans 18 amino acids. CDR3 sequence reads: CASSPSTRDQNYPYEQYF. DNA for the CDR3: TGTGCCAGCAGCCCGAGCACCCGAGACCAAAACTATCCCTACGAGCAGTACTTC. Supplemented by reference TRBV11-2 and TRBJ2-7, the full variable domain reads EAGVAQSPRYKIIEKRQSVAFWCNPISGHATLYWYQQILGQGPKLLIQFQNNGVVDDSQLPKDRFSAERLKGVDSTLKIQPAKLEDSAVYLCASSPSTRDQNYPYEQYFGPGTRLTVT.

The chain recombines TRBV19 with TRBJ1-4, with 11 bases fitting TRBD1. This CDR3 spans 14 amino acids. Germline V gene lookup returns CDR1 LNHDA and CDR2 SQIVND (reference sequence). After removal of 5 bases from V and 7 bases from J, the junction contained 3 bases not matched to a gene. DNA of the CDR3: TGTGCCAGTAGTGCCGGGACAGGGGGTGAAAAACTGTTTTTT. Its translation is CASSAGTGGEKLFF.

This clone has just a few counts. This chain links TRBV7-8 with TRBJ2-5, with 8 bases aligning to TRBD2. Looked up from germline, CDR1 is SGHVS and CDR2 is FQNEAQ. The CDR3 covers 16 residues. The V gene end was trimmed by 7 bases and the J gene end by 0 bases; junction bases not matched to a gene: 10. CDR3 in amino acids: CASNQGGRGDQETQYF. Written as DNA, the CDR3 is TGTGCCAGCAATCAAGGGGGGCGGGGGGACCAAGAGACCCAGTACTTC.

The CDR3 region has the DNA TGTGCCAGCAGCCCACGGGACAGCTCCAACACTGAAGCTTTCTTT. Its translation is CASSPRDSSNTEAFF. The chain joins TRBV7-2 to TRBJ1-1; 7 bases fit TRBD1. Germline CDR1 reads SGHTA; CDR2 reads FQGNSA. V dropped 5 bases and J dropped 2; count of bases not matched to a gene: 8. CDR3 length equals 15 residues.

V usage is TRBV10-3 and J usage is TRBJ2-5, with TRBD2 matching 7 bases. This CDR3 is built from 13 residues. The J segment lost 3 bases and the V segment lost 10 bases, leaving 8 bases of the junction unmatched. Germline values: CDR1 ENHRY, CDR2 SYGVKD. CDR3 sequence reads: CATSGAGEETQYF. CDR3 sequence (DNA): TGTGCCACCTCAGGTGCGGGGGAAGAGACCCAGTACTTC.

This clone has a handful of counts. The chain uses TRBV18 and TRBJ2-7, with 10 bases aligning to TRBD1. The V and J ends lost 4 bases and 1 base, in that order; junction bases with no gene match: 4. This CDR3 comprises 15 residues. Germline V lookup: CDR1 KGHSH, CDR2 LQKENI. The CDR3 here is CASSRGTGESYEQYF. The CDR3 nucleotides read TGTGCCAGCTCACGTGGGACAGGGGAATCCTACGAGCAGTACTTC.

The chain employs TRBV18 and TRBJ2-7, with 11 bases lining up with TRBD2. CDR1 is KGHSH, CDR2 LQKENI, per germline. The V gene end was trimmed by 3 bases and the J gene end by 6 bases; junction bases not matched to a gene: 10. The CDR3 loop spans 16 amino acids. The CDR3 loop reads CASSPLAGTSGAEQYF. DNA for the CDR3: TGTGCCAGCTCACCCCTGGCCGGGACTAGCGGCGCCGAGCAGTACTTC.

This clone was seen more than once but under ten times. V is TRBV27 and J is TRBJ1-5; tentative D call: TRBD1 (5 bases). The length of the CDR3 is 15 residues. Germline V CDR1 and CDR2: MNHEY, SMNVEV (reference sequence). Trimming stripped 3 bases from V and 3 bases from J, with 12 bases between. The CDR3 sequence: CASSFTGVLNQPQHF. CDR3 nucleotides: TGTGCCAGCAGTTTCACAGGCGTACTCAATCAGCCCCAGCATTTT.

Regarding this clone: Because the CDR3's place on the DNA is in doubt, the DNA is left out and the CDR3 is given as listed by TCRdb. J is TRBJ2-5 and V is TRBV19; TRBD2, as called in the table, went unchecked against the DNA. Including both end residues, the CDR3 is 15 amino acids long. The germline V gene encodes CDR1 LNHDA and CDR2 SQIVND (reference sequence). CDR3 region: CASTSASGGIETQYF.

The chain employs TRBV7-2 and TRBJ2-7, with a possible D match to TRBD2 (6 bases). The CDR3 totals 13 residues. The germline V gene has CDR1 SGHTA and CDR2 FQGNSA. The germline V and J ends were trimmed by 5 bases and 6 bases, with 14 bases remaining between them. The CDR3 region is CASSRRAFTEQYF. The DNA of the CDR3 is TGTGCCAGCAGCCGGAGGGCTTTTACCGAGCAGTACTTC.

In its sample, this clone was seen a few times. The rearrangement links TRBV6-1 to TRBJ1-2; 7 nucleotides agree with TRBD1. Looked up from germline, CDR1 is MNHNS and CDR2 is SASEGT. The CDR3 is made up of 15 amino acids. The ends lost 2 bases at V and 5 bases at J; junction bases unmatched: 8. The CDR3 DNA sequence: TGTGCCAGCAGTGAACCCCGACAGGGTGAATATGGCTACACCTTC. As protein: CASSEPRQGEYGYTF.

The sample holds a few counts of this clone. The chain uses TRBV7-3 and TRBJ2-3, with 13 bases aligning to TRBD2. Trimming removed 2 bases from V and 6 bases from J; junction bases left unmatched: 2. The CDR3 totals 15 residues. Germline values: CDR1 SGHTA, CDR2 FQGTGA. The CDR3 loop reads CASSLEGLAGDTQYF. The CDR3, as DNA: TGTGCCAGCAGCTTAGAGGGACTAGCGGGGGATACGCAGTATTTT.

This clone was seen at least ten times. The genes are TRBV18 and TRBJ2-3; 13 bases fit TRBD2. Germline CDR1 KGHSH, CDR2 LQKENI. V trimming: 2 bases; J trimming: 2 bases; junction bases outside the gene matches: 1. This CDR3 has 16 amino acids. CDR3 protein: CASSPTSGGATDTQYF. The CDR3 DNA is TGTGCCAGCTCACCAACTAGCGGGGGGGCCACAGATACGCAGTATTTT. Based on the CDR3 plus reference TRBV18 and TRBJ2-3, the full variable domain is NAGVMQNPRHLVRRRGQEARLRCSPMKGHSHVYWYRQLPEEGLKFMVYLQKENIIDESGMPKERFSAEFPKEGPSILRIQQVVRGDSAAYFCASSPTSGGATDTQYFGPGTRLTVL.

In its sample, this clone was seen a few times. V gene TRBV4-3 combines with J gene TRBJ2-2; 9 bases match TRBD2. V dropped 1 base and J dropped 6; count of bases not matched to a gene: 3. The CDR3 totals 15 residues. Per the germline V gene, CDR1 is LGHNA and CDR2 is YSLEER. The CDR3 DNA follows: TGCGCCAGCAGCCAAGCGGGCGGGAGGGCCGGGGAGCTGTTTTTT. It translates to CASSQAGGRAGELFF.

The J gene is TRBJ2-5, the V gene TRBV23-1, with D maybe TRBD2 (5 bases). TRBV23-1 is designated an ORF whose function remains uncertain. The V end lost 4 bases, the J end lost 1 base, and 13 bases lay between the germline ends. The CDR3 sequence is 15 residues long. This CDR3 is CASSLIGGLQETQYF. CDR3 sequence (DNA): TGCGCCAGCAGTCTAATAGGCGGGCTCCAAGAGACCCAGTACTTC.

Here the CDR3 reads CASKVRVNNEQFF. The CDR3 DNA reads TGTGCCAGCAAGGTCAGGGTCAACAATGAGCAGTTCTTC. V and J are TRBV27 and TRBJ2-1; tentative D call: TRBD1 (5 bases). Germline V gene sequence: CDR1 MNHEY, CDR2 SMNVEV (reference sequence). The V end was cut by 7 bases, the J end by 5 bases, with 12 bases between. The length of the CDR3 is 13 residues.

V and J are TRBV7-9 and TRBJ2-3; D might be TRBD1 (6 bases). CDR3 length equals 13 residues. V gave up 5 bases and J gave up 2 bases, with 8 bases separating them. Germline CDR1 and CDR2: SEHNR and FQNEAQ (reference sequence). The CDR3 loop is CASSRQVTDTQYF. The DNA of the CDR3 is TGTGCCAGCAGCCGACAGGTCACAGATACGCAGTATTTT.

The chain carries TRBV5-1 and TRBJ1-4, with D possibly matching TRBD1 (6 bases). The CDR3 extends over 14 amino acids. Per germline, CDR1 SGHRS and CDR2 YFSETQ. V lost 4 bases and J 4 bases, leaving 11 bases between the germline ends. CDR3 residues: CASSHQGSNEKLFF. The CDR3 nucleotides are TGCGCCAGCAGCCACCAGGGGAGTAATGAAAAACTGTTTTTT.

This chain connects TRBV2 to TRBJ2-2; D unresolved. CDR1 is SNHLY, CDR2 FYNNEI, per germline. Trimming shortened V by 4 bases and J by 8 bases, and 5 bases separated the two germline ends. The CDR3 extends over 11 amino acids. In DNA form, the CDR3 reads TGTGCCAGCAGTGTCCTTGGGGAGCTGTTTTTT. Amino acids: CASSVLGELFF.

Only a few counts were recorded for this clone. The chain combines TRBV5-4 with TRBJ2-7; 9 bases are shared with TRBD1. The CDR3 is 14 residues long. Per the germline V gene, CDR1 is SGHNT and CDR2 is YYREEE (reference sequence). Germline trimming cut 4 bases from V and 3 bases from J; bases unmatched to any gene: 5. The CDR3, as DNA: TGTGCCAGCAGCCGTCCGGGACAGGGCTACGAGCAGTACTTC. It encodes CASSRPGQGYEQYF. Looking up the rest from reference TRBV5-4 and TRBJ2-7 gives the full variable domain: ETGVTQSPTHLIKTRGQQVTLRCSSQSGHNTVSWYQQALGQGPQFIFQYYREEENGRGNFPPRFSGLQFPNYSSELNVNALELDDSALYLCASSRPGQGYEQYFGPGTRLTVT.